The next 20 T cell receptor beta chains were all read from a single sample in a study of blood T cell repertoires in COVID-19 (dated by TCRdb to 2020 to 2021). Library construction relied on the immunoSEQ multiplex PCR assay. The clones in this table, taken by TCRdb from immuneACCESS, are in-frame only. Not every clone is retained; where verified, under half of the shortfall comes from an unresolved V gene, and the cause of the rest is unknown. This sample comprises approximately 180,000 clones, approximately 88% of them detected only once. The top ten hold about 7% of the sample. Specimen: peripheral blood. The receptors were sampled from a woman between 40 and 55 years old with COVID-19, enrolled during active disease.

This rearrangement joins TRBV21-1 to TRBJ2-4; no check of the table's D call, TRBD2, against the DNA was made. TRBV21-1 is a known pseudogene. The CDR3 extends over 19 amino acids. The DNA for the CDR3 is TGTGCCAGCAGCAAAGTTGTCAGCGGGAGGGAACTAGCCAAAAACATTCAGTACTTC. Translation: CASSKVVSGRELAKNIQYF.

The genes are TRBV5-1 and TRBJ1-2; D is uncertain. Germline V gene sequence: CDR1 SGHRS, CDR2 YFSETQ. The CDR3 covers 14 residues. Trimming removed 4 bases at V and 6 bases at J, with 16 bases between. Here the CDR3 reads CASSPRGTADGYTF. The CDR3 DNA sequence: TGCGCCAGCAGCCCCCGGGGAACGGCGGATGGCTACACCTTC.

This clone was observed a few times. The genes are TRBV27 and TRBJ1-2; TRBD1 aligns across 11 bases. Trimming removed 5 bases from V and 5 bases from J; junction bases left unmatched: 7. The germline V gene has CDR1 MNHEY and CDR2 SMNVEV (reference sequence). The length of the CDR3 is 15 residues. CDR3 protein: CASSQDRGRLYGYTF. CDR3 in DNA: TGTGCCAGCAGTCAGGACAGGGGGCGTCTATATGGCTACACCTTC.

The V and J genes are TRBV28 and TRBJ1-5; tentative D call: TRBD1 (5 bases). Trimming stripped 8 bases from V and 15 bases from J, with 20 bases between. From germline, CDR1 is MDHEN and CDR2 SYDVKM. The length of the CDR3 is 12 residues. CDR3 protein: CASVGVKDQPHF. CDR3 bases: TGTGCCAGCGTAGGGGTAAAAGACCAGCCGCATTTT.

The rearrangement links TRBV15 to TRBJ2-1; the D gene is possibly TRBD1 (6 bases). Germline CDR1 reads LNHNV; CDR2 reads YYDKDF (reference sequence). The CDR3 runs 20 residues. V was clipped by 0 bases and J by 1 base, with 22 bases between them. The CDR3 nucleotides are TGTGCCACCAGCAGAGATGGGACCTTGGACAGCTCCGATTCCTACAATGAGCAGTTCTTC. It specifies CATSRDGTLDSSDSYNEQFF.

The V gene is TRBV5-1, the J gene TRBJ2-2, with D possibly being TRBD1 (6 bases). Germline V gene data show CDR1 as SGHRS and CDR2 as YFSETQ. The CDR3 totals 16 residues. Trimming took 0 bases from V and 3 from J, leaving 12 bases between them. CDR3 nucleotides: TGCGCCAGCAGCTTGGTACAGGGTTTAGACACCGGGGAGCTGTTTTTT. It yields the protein CASSLVQGLDTGELFF.

A note on this clone: A junction boundary mismatches the germline segment, possibly from a read error. The chain joins TRBV6-1 to TRBJ2-2; 8 positions match TRBD2. Germline CDR1 reads MNHNS; CDR2 reads SASEGT. This CDR3 is built from 15 residues. CDR3 nucleotides: TGTGCCAGCAGTGAATTAGCGGGGAACGCCGGGGAGCTGTTTTTT. Translated, it gives CASSELAGNAGELFF.

The CDR3 spells CASSLVASELEQFF. In DNA form, the CDR3 reads TGTGCCAGCAGCTTGGTGGCTAGTGAGCTTGAGCAGTTCTTC. The chain couples TRBV5-6 to TRBJ2-1; D is uncertain. V was clipped by 0 bases and J by 9 bases, with 13 bases between them. The length of the CDR3 is 14 residues. Germline lookup yields CDR1 SGHDT and CDR2 YYEEEE.

The V gene is TRBV24-1, the J gene TRBJ2-7; TRBD1 aligns across 8 bases. V gave up 9 bases and J gave up 7 bases; unmatched junction bases: 7. Germline V CDR1 and CDR2: KGHDR, SFDVKD. This CDR3 region has 12 residues. In DNA, the CDR3 is TGTGCCACCTCCAGACAGGGGTTGGAGCAGTACTTC. As protein: CATSRQGLEQYF.

The CDR3 sequence: CASSFTGGMETQYF. For the CDR3, the DNA is TGTGCCAGCAGCTTTACCGGCGGAATGGAGACCCAGTACTTC. The J gene is TRBJ2-5, the V gene TRBV7-6, with D unclear. This CDR3 is 14 amino acids long. Germline CDR1 SGHVS, CDR2 FNYEAQ. V lost 3 bases and J 5 bases, leaving 13 bases between the germline ends.

This clone came up once. V is TRBV7-9 and J is TRBJ1-2, with 7 bases fitting TRBD1. The CDR3 contains 13 residues. The germline gives CDR1 SEHNR, CDR2 FQNEAQ (reference sequence). The V gene end was trimmed by 3 bases and the J gene end by 3 bases; junction bases not matched to a gene: 1. CDR3 sequence (DNA): TGTGCCAGCAGCTTTGGACAGGACTATGGCTACACCTTC. This gives the protein CASSFGQDYGYTF.

The chain recombines TRBV11-3 with TRBJ2-1; 7 bases are shared with TRBD1. Trimming cost V 5 bases and J 8 bases; bases outside gene matches: 6. The length of the CDR3 is 13 residues. Germline V gene data show CDR1 as SGHNT and CDR2 as YENEEA. The CDR3 nucleotides are TGTGCCAGCAGCCCCGACAGGGACCATGAGCAGTTCTTC. This sequence encodes CASSPDRDHEQFF.

This chain's CDR3 is CASSPRDGIGYTF. The CDR3 DNA is TGCGCCAGCAGCCCGCGGGACGGAATCGGCTACACCTTC. The chain joins TRBV5-1 to TRBJ1-2, with D possibly TRBD1 on 5 matching bases. The V and J ends lost 4 bases and 8 bases respectively, with 15 bases between them. Germline V gives CDR1 SGHRS, CDR2 YFSETQ. The CDR3 has 13 residues.

This clone has a single count. The V gene is TRBV19, the J gene TRBJ1-4; no reliable D call. The CDR3 has 11 amino acids. Germline V gene data show CDR1 as LNHDA and CDR2 as SQIVND (reference sequence). Between the trimmed V and J ends, which lost 10 bases and 1 base, there was a span of 4 bases. DNA for the CDR3: TGTGCCACTATAACTAATGAAAAACTGTTTTTT. The encoded protein is CATITNEKLFF.

J is TRBJ1-2 and V is TRBV11-2; D is ambiguous. Germline CDR1 SGHAT, CDR2 FQNNGV. The CDR3 is made up of 14 amino acids. Trimming stripped 0 bases from V and 2 bases from J, with 7 bases between. The CDR3 here is CASSLDLRNYGYTF. CDR3 nucleotide sequence: TGTGCCAGCAGCTTAGATCTCCGGAACTATGGCTACACCTTC.

This clone was observed once. The CDR3 sequence is CASSVSAGLNTGELFF. In DNA, the CDR3 is TGTGCCAGCAGCGTCTCAGCGGGGCTGAACACCGGGGAGCTGTTTTTT. The chain has TRBV11-2 and TRBJ2-2; 7 nucleotides match TRBD2. Unmatched junction bases numbered 7, after V lost 5 bases and J lost 1 base. CDR3 size: 16 residues. Germline CDR1 and CDR2: SGHAT and FQNNGV.

V and J are TRBV18 and TRBJ2-3; weak D call: TRBD2 (5 bases). The CDR3 spans 14 residues. Germline values: CDR1 KGHSH, CDR2 LQKENI. The V and J ends lost 1 base and 4 bases respectively, with 9 bases between them. The DNA for the CDR3 is TGTGCCAGCTCACCACGGCGGGCCGCAGATACGCAGTATTTT. Protein sequence: CASSPRRAADTQYF.

This chain joins TRBV9 and TRBJ2-1, with D maybe TRBD2 (6 bases). The V end was cut by 0 bases, the J end by 10 bases, with 14 bases between. This CDR3 contains 14 residues. The germline V gene has CDR1 SGDLS and CDR2 YYNGEE. The CDR3 DNA is TGTGCCAGCAGCGTAGGGAGGGTCCAAGGGGAGCAGTTCTTC. Translation: CASSVGRVQGEQFF.

V usage is TRBV28 and J usage is TRBJ2-2; D gene uncertain. The CDR3 is made up of 16 amino acids. Germline V lookup: CDR1 MDHEN, CDR2 SYDVKM. V was pared by 2 bases and J by 0 bases, with 10 bases between. For the CDR3, the DNA is TGTGCCAGCAGTTTAGCCTCTAGAACGAACACCGGGGAGCTGTTTTTT. This gives the protein CASSLASRTNTGELFF.

About this clone: A read error may produce the germline difference seen at one junction end. The J gene is TRBJ2-5, the V gene TRBV10-2; possibly TRBD1 for D (6 bases). Germline assignment: CDR1 WSHSY and CDR2 SAAADI. The CDR3 is 14 amino acids. The CDR3: CAGSQGPRVETQYF. CDR3 DNA sequence: TGCGCCGGCAGTCAGGGGCCTCGTGTAGAGACCCAGTACTTC.